Listed here is a single T cell receptor beta chain. The antigen it recognizes is unknown. Base qualities are not recorded, but no much larger clone differs from it by a single base. This specimen belongs to a study of beta chain features in type 1 diabetes (dated by TCRdb to between 2018 and 2020). With respect to the entire study: Patients and healthy donors did not differ in mean age, gender distribution, total cell number or subset yield. Across all samples, around 100 million sorted cells were examined, and cell number per subset correlated strongly with RNA yield. The study compared the TCRB repertoires of sorted circulating CD4+ T cell subsets in recently diagnosed type 1 diabetes patients with those in matched healthy donors. Regulatory and stem cell-like memory subsets were obtained from only 8 patients and about 8 healthy donors, while naive and central memory subsets were obtained from all 28 donors.

V and J are trimmed by 5 bases and 4 bases, and the gene matches miss 2 bases of the junction. Reading the germline V gene (reference sequence) gives CDR1 GTSNPN and CDR2 SVGIG. The CDR3 holds 13 amino acids from the cysteine to the phenylalanine. The read is trimmed to its CDR3 DNA, 39 bases read in frame from base 1. Beyond this particular receptor, the publication reports: Because the HLA sub-analyses included only small numbers of individuals, any influence of HLA type on TCRB rearrangement was left unresolved. PCR may preferentially amplify shorter templates, but because patient and control samples were amplified and corrected together, any resulting skew would affect both groups equally. Type 1 diabetes patients showed a moderate but significant shortening of TCRB CDR3 length in all four CD4+ subsets. Because cDNA rather than genomic DNA was sequenced, highly expressing activated cells could have been over-represented, although no difference in activation and CD3 levels was found between groups. Patients with type 1 diabetes made fewer insertions and deleted more nucleotides at VDJ recombination sites, implying thymic rearrangement abnormalities. Naive, central memory and regulatory TCRB repertoires appeared to be more alike among patients than among healthy donors.

The High Capacity cDNA Reverse Transcription Kit was used to reverse transcribe all of the isolated RNA, meaning that expressed TCRB transcripts were what got sequenced. Deep immunoSEQ sequencing was applied to naive, central memory and regulatory T cell samples, giving an average of about 3.4 million total reads per sample. After sorted cells were lysed in RLT buffer, RNA was extracted with DNase-treated RNeasy Micro or Mini kits, with the choice depending on cell number. Each cell subset was processed on its own to prevent cross-contamination, while patient and healthy donor samples were processed together. Using the immunoSEQ multiplex PCR, TCRB sequences were amplified from cDNA into 87-bp fragments spanning the CDR3 region. Amplicons were sequenced on the Illumina HiSeq platform. From the authors' description of their analysis: Synthetic template baselines were used to correct PCR bias computationally, reads within Hamming distance 2 were collapsed together, and singletons that could not be merged were discarded. Reads were aligned against IMGT to assign V, D and J genes, CDR3 length and insertions or deletions at six rearrangement sites. Within each subset, clonotype counts were normalized to the number of sorted cells before true diversity and Gini coefficients were calculated with the tcR R package. Repertoire sharing was quantified using the overlap coefficient calculated on TCRB nucleotide sequences. Out-of-frame TCRB sequences from naive cells were analyzed as a proxy for the pre-selection repertoire. TCRdb obtained this table from immuneACCESS and retained in-frame rearrangements with V and J assigned. These tables miss some clones; where compared with another copy, unresolved V genes account for less than half of the shortfall, and the remainder is unexplained. D and trimming come from the DNA, and the V and J calls and clone size come from that table. Within this sample are hundreds of thousands of clones, with about 14% of them counted one time only. The biggest ten clones account for approximately 0.087% of the sample.

Each donor gave one peripheral blood draw, averaging approximately 120 mL, which was collected into heparinised tubes. A BD FACSAria II and a panel including CD45RO, CCR7, CD25, CD127, CD95 and CD27 were used to sort naive, central memory, regulatory and stem cell-like memory CD4+ T cells. A purity above 98% was achieved for all sorted populations. PBMCs were isolated right away by Lymphoprep density gradient centrifugation and were stained directly, without culture. So that batch effects would be minimized, each experiment stained and sorted samples in pairs, pairing one healthy donor with one patient.

The chain employs TRBV30 and TRBJ2-2; TRBD1 aligns with 9 central bases. The sample taken for sequencing was naive CD4+ T cells from blood. Explained via the paper, the cell subset or site label denotes: true naive CD4+ T cells. This sequence was found in a man aged 18-30 years in good health. The DNA reads TGTGCCTGGGGGGGACAGGGCACCGGGGAGCTGTTTTTT. It specifies CAWGGQGTGELFF.